This is a list of T cell receptor beta chains from one sample in a study of blood T cell dynamics during melanoma immunotherapy. The repertoire was sequenced with immunoSEQ multiplex PCR; TCRdb's copy has only in-frame clones and lacks some. Of 8,000 to 13,000 clones listed, about 85% are singletons. This specimen consisted of blood, obtained from a patient treated with checkpoint blockade. The receptors stem from a human donor with melanoma. CDR3s include the opening cysteine and the closing phenylalanine or tryptophan. D genes are given only for firm matches. Size is stated for part of the rows, as once, few or many counts, or as a class when the clone is expanded.

-,-,TRBJ1-1,TRBV19,CASSPGGFAEAFF,TGTGCCAGTAGCCCCGGGGGATTCGCTGAAGCTTTCTTT
-,-,TRBJ1-1,TRBV19,CASSPERLTEAFF,TGTGCCAGTAGCCCCGAAAGGCTCACTGAAGCTTTCTTT
-,-,TRBJ1-5,TRBV4-3,CASSQDRDQPQHF,TGCGCCAGCAGCCAAGACAGGGACCAGCCCCAGCATTTT
-,TRBD2,TRBJ2-1,TRBV19,CASSPLWTSGRDEQFF,TGTGCCAGTAGCCCCCTTTGGACTAGCGGGAGGGATGAGCAGTTCTTC
-,TRBD1,TRBJ1-4,TRBV2,CASNRDRVVSEKLFF,TGTGCCAGCAACAGGGACAGGGTCGTGAGTGAAAAACTGTTTTTT
-,-,TRBJ1-2,TRBV20-1,CSARDWDGYTF,TGCAGTGCTAGAGATTGGGATGGCTACACCTTC
-,-,TRBJ2-7,TRBV9,CASSEGSDEQYF,TGTGCCAGCAGCGAGGGGTCGGACGAGCAGTACTTC
few,TRBD1,TRBJ1-5,TRBV4-2,CASSQGTGISNQPQHF,TGTGCCAGCAGCCAAGGGACAGGGATTAGCAATCAGCCCCAGCATTTT
-,TRBD2,TRBJ2-7,TRBV19,CASSPLAGAGYEQYF,TGTGCCAGTAGTCCACTAGCGGGAGCGGGCTACGAGCAGTACTTC
-,TRBD1,TRBJ2-7,TRBV27,CASRDRSREQYF,TGTGCCAGCAGGGACAGGTCGAGGGAGCAGTACTTC
once,-,TRBJ2-5,TRBV10-3,CATQGGGQEYF,TGTGCCACCCAGGGGGGAGGACAGGAGTACTTC
-,-,TRBJ1-1,TRBV5-1,CASSLGGSIPTEAFF,TGCGCCAGCAGCTTGGGGGGAAGTATTCCGACTGAAGCTTTCTTT
-,TRBD1,TRBJ1-5,TRBV19,CASSTGTGYNQPQHF,TGTGCCAGTAGTACCGGGACAGGGTACAATCAGCCCCAGCATTTT
few,-,TRBJ1-1,TRBV9,CASSSRPGTEAFF,TGTGCCAGCAGCTCAAGGCCTGGCACTGAAGCTTTCTTT
-,-,TRBJ1-6,TRBV19,CASSWASYNSPLHF,TGTGCCAGTAGTTGGGCCTCCTATAATTCACCCCTCCACTTT
-,-,TRBJ1-4,TRBV30,CAWSVRGGLFF,TGTGCCTGGAGTGTACGGGGAGGACTGTTTTTT
few,-,TRBJ1-2,TRBV5-5,CASSLDRALYGYTF,TGTGCCAGCAGCTTGGACCGGGCCCTCTATGGCTACACCTTC
-,-,TRBJ2-6,TRBV7-9,CASSFMGEPGANVLTF,TGTGCCAGCAGCTTTATGGGGGAGCCTGGGGCCAACGTCCTGACTTTC
-,-,TRBJ2-3,TRBV15,CATSRDTLRGTDTQYF,TGTGCCACCAGCAGAGATACGCTGCGGGGTACAGATACGCAGTATTTT
-,-,TRBJ2-3,TRBV18,CASSRKEDTQYF,TGTGCCAGCTCACGGAAAGAAGATACGCAGTATTTT
-,-,TRBJ2-7,TRBV6-1,CASSGSTGFTYEQYF,TGTGCCAGCAGTGGTTCGACAGGATTTACCTACGAGCAGTACTTC
few,TRBD1,TRBJ1-2,TRBV5-1,CASSPGDSHYGYTF,TGCGCCAGCAGCCCCGGGGACAGCCACTATGGCTACACCTTC
-,-,TRBJ1-6,TRBV27,CASSVGGQGRSPLHF,TGTGCCAGCTCAGTCGGGGGTCAGGGTAGGTCACCCCTCCACTTT
-,TRBD2,TRBJ2-1,TRBV10-2,CAIGTSDYNEQFF,TGCGCCATAGGGACTAGCGACTACAATGAGCAGTTCTTC
-,-,TRBJ1-6,TRBV2,CASHGSYNSPLHF,TGTGCCAGCCACGGCAGCTATAATTCACCCCTCCACTTT
-,TRBD2,TRBJ2-5,TRBV11-1,CASSSGLAGVRETQYF,TGTGCCAGCAGCTCGGGACTAGCGGGAGTCAGAGAGACCCAGTACTTC
-,-,TRBJ1-2,TRBV27,CASSSDSYGYTF,TGTGCCAGCAGTTCGGACAGCTATGGCTACACCTTC
once,TRBD1,TRBJ2-2,TRBV11-2,CASSLEDRDAGELFF,TGTGCCAGCAGCTTAGAGGACAGGGATGCCGGGGAGCTGTTTTTT